These 7 T cell receptor beta chains were sequenced from one sample in a study of cytomegalovirus exposure and HLA in healthy donors. TCRdb keeps only in-frame clones here, not all; method: immunoSEQ multiplex PCR. The sample has approximately 100,000 clones, around 85% seen once. The material sequenced was PBMCs. Receptors originate from a woman aged 30 to 39 in good health and CMV-seronegative.

The V and J genes are TRBV11-2 and TRBJ2-5; 11 nucleotides agree with TRBD1. Germline V CDR1 and CDR2: SGHAT, FQNNGV. The CDR3 loop spans 14 amino acids. With V trimmed by 4 bases and J by 3 bases, 1 base remained unmatched. The CDR3 reads CASSWTGGEETQYF. CDR3 nucleotides: TGTGCCAGCAGCTGGACAGGGGGCGAAGAGACCCAGTACTTC. Full variable domain (outside the CDR3, taken from reference TRBV11-2 and TRBJ2-5): EAGVAQSPRYKIIEKRQSVAFWCNPISGHATLYWYQQILGQGPKLLIQFQNNGVVDDSQLPKDRFSAERLKGVDSTLKIQPAKLEDSAVYLCASSWTGGEETQYFGPGTRLLVL.

V and J are TRBV7-9 and TRBJ1-1, with a tentative D call TRBD1 (6 bases). V was trimmed by 3 bases and J by 4 bases, leaving 12 bases between them. The CDR3 spans 14 residues. Germline V gene sequence: CDR1 SEHNR, CDR2 FQNEAQ (reference sequence). CDR3 sequence reads: CASSFSGAGTEAFF. As DNA, the CDR3 is TGTGCCAGCAGCTTTTCAGGGGCTGGCACTGAAGCTTTCTTT.

Regarding this clone: Within the sample, other DNA sequences also encode this same CDR3. The V gene is TRBV29-1, the J gene TRBJ2-2, with a tentative D call TRBD1 (6 bases). Trimming shortened V by 6 bases and J by 3 bases, and 11 bases separated the two germline ends. The CDR3 is made up of 13 amino acids. CDR1 is SQVTM, CDR2 ANQGSEA, per germline. The DNA for the CDR3 is TGCAGCGTAGACACAGGGTACACCGGGGAGCTGTTTTTT. This translates into CSVDTGYTGELFF.

The chain links TRBV19 to TRBJ2-7, with 8 bases that match TRBD1. Germline-derived CDR1 and CDR2 are LNHDA and SQIVND (reference sequence). This CDR3 has 14 residues. V shed 6 bases, J shed 2 bases, and the junction held 6 bases outside the gene matches. The CDR3 sequence: CASRDRAAAYEQYF. Here the CDR3 DNA reads TGTGCCAGTAGGGACAGGGCCGCGGCCTACGAGCAGTACTTC.

The CDR3 protein is CASSSGGGRFDEQFF. The CDR3 DNA is TGTGCCAGCAGTTCTGGGGGGGGGCGTTTTGATGAGCAGTTCTTC. This sequence joins TRBV27 and TRBJ2-1, with TRBD2 as a possible D gene (7 bases). CDR1 is MNHEY and CDR2 is SMNVEV in the germline V gene (reference sequence). The CDR3 contains 15 residues. V was shortened by 4 bases and J by 8 bases, with 18 bases between the two germline ends.

In DNA form, the CDR3 reads TGTGCCAGCAGCCCCCGGGGGGAAGCGGGAGGTCCCTACGAGCAGTACTTC. This sequence encodes CASSPRGEAGGPYEQYF. V is TRBV7-2 and J is TRBJ2-7, with 9 bases identical to TRBD2. The germline V gene has CDR1 SGHTA and CDR2 FQGNSA. J gave up 2 bases and V 5 bases, and 13 bases lay outside the gene matches. The CDR3 covers 17 residues.

The V and J genes are TRBV27 and TRBJ2-5; 9 bases map to TRBD1. The CDR3 runs 16 residues. V trimming: 6 bases; J trimming: 4 bases; junction bases outside the gene matches: 12. Germline values: CDR1 MNHEY, CDR2 SMNVEV (reference sequence). The chain's CDR3 is CASSYTGQGIGETQYF. CDR3 nucleotide sequence: TGTGCCAGCAGCTACACTGGACAGGGGATCGGAGAGACCCAGTACTTC.